This TCR beta chain was captured by sequencing in a study of blood T cell repertoires in COVID-19. Study in general: PBMCs, B-cell-depleted T cells, or T cells were the source of the cDNA or gDNA that made up the material.

Among Cohort 3 donors, those recovered had two negative PCRs, clearance, or symptom resolution. The CDR3 is 13 amino acids. From germline, CDR1 is ENHRY and CDR2 SYGVKD. Trimming removed 8 bases at V and 2 bases at J, with 13 bases between. In the study's own analysis: Reference gene primer amplification gave estimated nucleated cell counts. Sequencing used immunoSEQ multiplex PCR; TCRdb keeps in-frame clones, though not all of them. The V and J calls and clone size were taken over from that table, and D and trimming were inferred from the DNA. The data hold hundreds of thousands of clones, with around 87% observed a single time.

The chain joins TRBV10-3 to TRBJ2-7; tentative D call: TRBD1 (5 bases). Sequencing was performed on PBMCs or T cells enriched from blood (not recorded which). This TCR was recovered from a man younger than 45 who had recovered from COVID-19. The CDR3 bases are TGTGCCATCCTCTTGGGGCCCACCTACGAGCAGTACTTC. Its translation: CAILLGPTYEQYF.